Below are 32 T cell receptor beta chains sequenced from a single sample in a study of T cells in localized non-small cell lung cancer. Repertoires were generated with immunoSEQ multiplex PCR, while TCRdb's copy carries only in-frame clones and drops some. The sample shows some 2,200 clones, 20% to 30% of them seen only once. Sequences were derived from lung tumor tissue, sampled before any cancer treatment. The receptors come from a woman aged 40-75 years with stage III squamous cell lung carcinoma.

This clone was observed a handful of times. The V and J genes are TRBV4-1 and TRBJ1-4; no clear D gene. In germline, CDR1 is MGHRA, CDR2 YSYEKL. V was clipped by 4 bases and J by 8 bases, with 17 bases between them. The CDR3 loop spans 15 amino acids. The CDR3 bases are TGCGCCAGCAGCCTACAAGCCGAGGGAGGGGAAAAACTGTTTTTT. Amino acid sequence: CASSLQAEGGEKLFF.

The chain employs TRBV6-8 and TRBJ1-1; D is unclear. CDR1 is MNHGY and CDR2 is SAAAGT in the germline V gene. CDR3 size: 15 residues. Trimming removed 6 bases at V and 2 bases at J, with 16 bases between. The DNA for the CDR3 is TGTGCCAGCAGGTCGGGTCTGGTTCCAAACACTGAAGCTTTCTTT. Protein sequence: CASRSGLVPNTEAFF.

The V and J genes are TRBV5-1 and TRBJ2-3; tentatively, D is TRBD2 (6 bases). Germline assignment: CDR1 SGHRS and CDR2 YFSETQ. The germline V and J ends were trimmed by 0 bases and 4 bases, with 9 bases remaining between them. CDR3 length: 14 residues. The CDR3 nucleotides are TGCGCCAGCAGCTTGGGCACGGGGGCAGATACGCAGTATTTT. Its translation: CASSLGTGADTQYF.

This clone has only a few counts. V gene TRBV5-1 combines with J gene TRBJ1-6; D remains unclear. This CDR3 is 14 amino acids long. V was shortened by 3 bases and J by 0 bases, with 4 bases between the two germline ends. Germline V gives CDR1 SGHRS, CDR2 YFSETQ. The CDR3 spells CASSSSSYNSPLHF. The CDR3 DNA reads as TGCGCCAGCAGCTCAAGCTCCTATAATTCACCCCTCCACTTT. The complete variable domain, with remaining parts taken from reference TRBV5-1 and TRBJ1-6, reads KAGVTQTPRYLIKTRGQQVTLSCSPISGHRSVSWYQQTPGQGLQFLFEYFSETQRNKGNFPGRFSGRQFSNSRSEMNVSTLELGDSALYLCASSSSSYNSPLHFGNGTRLTVT.

Within the sample, this clone is large. The chain links TRBV12-5 to TRBJ1-2, with 10 bases aligning to TRBD1. V shed 1 base and J 1 base; nucleotides not matched to a gene: 9. The CDR3 length is 18 residues. Germline CDR1 reads LGHNT; CDR2 reads FRNRAP. The DNA of the CDR3 is TGTGCTAGTGGTTTGGAAAAGGCGGGGACAGGGGTTAACTATGGCTACACCTTC. Translating gives CASGLEKAGTGVNYGYTF.

The rearrangement uses TRBV11-3 and TRBJ2-1; TRBD1 or TRBD2 may be the D gene (6 bases each). V lost 8 bases and J lost 0, with 14 bases in between. This CDR3 spans 15 amino acids. Germline CDR1 and CDR2: SGHNT and YENEEA. The CDR3 spells CASSRGESSYNEQFF. Here the CDR3 DNA reads TGTGCCAGCTCAAGGGGGGAGAGCTCCTACAATGAGCAGTTCTTC.

J is TRBJ1-2 and V is TRBV29-1; D is possibly TRBD1 (6 bases). CDR3 length: 13 amino acids. Germline V gene sequence: CDR1 SQVTM, CDR2 ANQGSEA. V lost 6 bases and J 1 base, leaving 12 bases between the germline ends. The CDR3 nucleotides are TGCAGCGTCGATGGACAGCTTAACTATGGCTACACCTTC. Its protein is CSVDGQLNYGYTF.

V gene TRBV6-8 combines with J gene TRBJ1-5; D remains unclear. Germline loops: CDR1 MNHGY, CDR2 SAAAGT. The CDR3 spans 14 residues. The V and J ends lost 5 bases and 6 bases respectively, with 14 bases between them. CDR3 DNA sequence: TGTGCCAGCAGTGAGTCCCCGAGGACTCAGCCCCAGCATTTT. It codes for CASSESPRTQPQHF.

The CDR3 DNA is TGCGCCAGCAGCTCGGGTTCCTTACAGGGGAAACCCGGGGAGCTGTTTTTT. Its translation is CASSSGSLQGKPGELFF. V usage is TRBV5-1 and J usage is TRBJ2-2; 7 positions agree with TRBD1. Germline CDR1 reads SGHRS; CDR2 reads YFSETQ. CDR3 length: 17 residues. With 3 bases clipped from V and 6 bases from J, the junction kept 14 bases outside the gene matches.

The chain carries TRBV19 and TRBJ1-5; 8 nucleotides line up with TRBD1. This CDR3 comprises 16 residues. Germline-derived CDR1 and CDR2 are LNHDA and SQIVND (reference sequence). The ends lost 3 bases at V and 2 bases at J; junction bases unmatched: 6. The CDR3 is CASSIRGQGGNQPQHF. The CDR3 region has the DNA TGTGCCAGTAGTATCAGAGGACAGGGCGGCAATCAGCCCCAGCATTTT.

In this sample, this clone is medium-sized (0.01 to 0.1%). The CDR3 spells CASSLPQRGVLEQFF. Written as DNA, the CDR3 is TGTGCCAGCAGCTTACCCCAGCGGGGGGTTCTTGAGCAGTTCTTC. The chain recombines TRBV11-3 with TRBJ2-1; 9 nucleotides align to TRBD2. V trimming: 2 bases; J trimming: 9 bases; junction bases outside the gene matches: 8. This CDR3 has 15 amino acids. Germline V gene lookup returns CDR1 SGHNT and CDR2 YENEEA.

The gene calls are TRBV5-1 and TRBJ1-3; 7 bases line up with TRBD1. The CDR3 is 17 amino acids. The V segment lost 4 bases and the J segment 2 bases; nucleotides outside the gene matches: 12. The V gene's germline CDR1 is SGHRS and CDR2 YFSETQ. CDR3 sequence reads: CASSPEQGTRAGNTIYF. The CDR3 DNA sequence: TGCGCCAGCAGCCCGGAACAGGGGACGAGGGCTGGAAACACCATATATTTT. The variable domain in full, completed from reference TRBV5-1 and TRBJ1-3, reads KAGVTQTPRYLIKTRGQQVTLSCSPISGHRSVSWYQQTPGQGLQFLFEYFSETQRNKGNFPGRFSGRQFSNSRSEMNVSTLELGDSALYLCASSPEQGTRAGNTIYFGEGSWLTVV.

V usage is TRBV15 and J usage is TRBJ1-5; D unclear. Germline V gene data show CDR1 as LNHNV and CDR2 as YYDKDF (reference sequence). The length of the CDR3 is 15 residues. Trimming cost V 3 bases and J 1 base, with 10 bases left between them. The CDR3 coding sequence is TGTGCCACCAGCAGTGGGGAACGGAGCAATCAGCCCCAGCATTTT. This codes for CATSSGERSNQPQHF.

This clone appeared a few times. This rearrangement joins TRBV6-8 to TRBJ1-2, with D possibly TRBD1 on 6 matching bases. Trimming pared 7 bases from V and 4 bases from J, leaving 13 bases between. Per germline, CDR1 MNHGY and CDR2 SAAAGT. The CDR3 totals 13 residues. The CDR3 spells CASIDRRTYGYTF. The CDR3 DNA is TGTGCCAGCATCGACAGGAGGACCTATGGCTACACCTTC.

This clone is labeled medium-sized. The chain couples TRBV4-1 to TRBJ2-7; D possibly corresponds to TRBD2 (6 bases). The germline CDR1 and CDR2 sequences are MGHRA and YSYEKL. The V gene lost 0 bases and the J gene lost 3 bases, with 12 bases spanning the gap. The CDR3 length is 15 residues. The CDR3 protein is CASSQDYSRDYEQYF. The CDR3 DNA reads TGCGCCAGCAGCCAAGATTACTCGCGGGACTACGAGCAGTACTTC.

This clone is medium-sized by share. V is TRBV9 and J is TRBJ1-4; D not resolved. The CDR3 is 14 residues long. V dropped 8 bases and J dropped 7 bases, with 18 bases sitting between them. Germline CDR1 reads SGDLS; CDR2 reads YYNGEE. CDR3 nucleotide sequence: TGTGCCAGTTATCTGCCGGACGGTAGTGAAAAACTGTTTTTT. The encoded protein is CASYLPDGSEKLFF.

J is TRBJ1-1 and V is TRBV19; the D gene is possibly TRBD1 (6 bases). V lost 5 bases, J lost 4 bases, and 14 bases lay in between. This CDR3 contains 14 residues. Germline-derived CDR1 and CDR2 are LNHDA and SQIVND (reference sequence). The CDR3 loop reads CASSAKGGPTEAFF. The CDR3 DNA reads TGTGCCAGTAGTGCCAAGGGGGGGCCCACTGAAGCTTTCTTT.

The genes are TRBV6-8 and TRBJ2-4, with 9 bases matching TRBD1. The junction had 5 bases not matched to a gene; V was cut back by 5 bases and J by 6 bases. From germline, CDR1 is MNHGY and CDR2 SAAAGT. CDR3 size: 14 residues. DNA for the CDR3: TGTGCCAGCAGTGGGGACAGGGACATAAACATTCAGTACTTC. Translation gives CASSGDRDINIQYF.

By sample share, this clone is large. The chain joins TRBV6-8 to TRBJ1-2; D ambiguous. The CDR3 spans 15 residues. Per germline, CDR1 MNHGY and CDR2 SAAAGT. V lost 0 bases and J 3 bases, leaving 11 bases between the germline ends. CDR3 DNA sequence: TGTGCCAGCAGTTACTCTAAGGTCCAGGACTATGGCTACACCTTC. This translates into CASSYSKVQDYGYTF.

This clone was recorded a few times. The genes are TRBV15 and TRBJ2-1, with TRBD2 matching 10 bases. The junction had 5 bases not matched to a gene; V was cut back by 1 base and J by 5 bases. Germline V lookup: CDR1 LNHNV, CDR2 YYDKDF (reference sequence). The CDR3 totals 16 residues. Written as DNA, the CDR3 is TGTGCCACCAGCAGAGGATACCTAGCGGGAGACAATGAGCAGTTCTTC. Its protein product is CATSRGYLAGDNEQFF. Full variable domain (outside the CDR3, taken from reference TRBV15 and TRBJ2-1): DAMVIQNPRYQVTQFGKPVTLSCSQTLNHNVMYWYQQKSSQAPKLLFHYYDKDFNNEADTPDNFQSRRPNTSFCFLDIRSPGLGDTAMYLCATSRGYLAGDNEQFFGPGTRLTVL.

This clone was detected a few times. The chain is built from TRBV6-8 and TRBJ1-2, with 8 bases identical to TRBD1. The J segment lost 4 bases and the V segment lost 5 bases, leaving 18 bases of the junction unmatched. CDR3 length equals 18 residues. The germline gives CDR1 MNHGY, CDR2 SAAAGT. The CDR3 loop reads CASSPYGGQANSRYGYTF. In DNA form, the CDR3 reads TGTGCCAGCAGTCCTTACGGGGGACAGGCTAATTCCCGCTATGGCTACACCTTC.

The chain employs TRBV7-5 and TRBJ2-3. TRBV7-5 is given as a pseudogene. The CDR3 length is 15 residues. CDR3 bases: TGTGCCAGCAGCTTGGACGGTTCTAGCACAGATACGCAGTATTTT. Amino acid sequence: CASSLDGSSTDTQYF.

This clone is judged medium-sized. The gene calls are TRBV6-8 and TRBJ1-5; possibly TRBD1 for D (5 bases). The CDR3 consists of 15 residues. Germline V gives CDR1 MNHGY, CDR2 SAAAGT. V shed 6 bases and J shed 8 bases, with 20 bases lying between them. CDR3 bases: TGTGCCAGCAGAATGCTCTGGGACGTGCGTGAGCCCCAGCATTTT. Translated, it gives CASRMLWDVREPQHF.

This clone was counted only a few times. The chain carries TRBV9 and TRBJ1-4, with D possibly TRBD1 on 6 matching bases. The ends were cut back, 4 bases at V and 8 bases at J, with 18 bases in the middle. Germline lookup yields CDR1 SGDLS and CDR2 YYNGEE. The CDR3 is made up of 15 amino acids. This CDR3 is CASSLQGSNGEKLFF. CDR3 nucleotide sequence: TGTGCCAGCAGCTTACAGGGAAGTAATGGGGAAAAACTGTTTTTT. The whole variable domain, filled in from reference TRBV9 and TRBJ1-4, reads DSGVTQTPKHLITATGQRVTLRCSPRSGDLSVYWYQQSLDQGLQFLIQYYNGEERAKGNILERFSAQQFPDLHSELNLSSLELGDSALYFCASSLQGSNGEKLFFGSGTQLSVL.

The chain joins TRBV18 to TRBJ1-6; maybe TRBD1 (6 bases). The germline CDR1 and CDR2 sequences are KGHSH and LQKENI. The CDR3 sequence is 14 residues long. V was trimmed by 4 bases and J by 6 bases, leaving 10 bases between them. CDR3 sequence: CASSQGGGNSPLHF. The CDR3 DNA reads TGTGCCAGCTCACAAGGGGGAGGTAATTCACCCCTCCACTTT.

The rearrangement uses TRBV1 and TRBJ2-3; no DNA check was done on the table's D call, TRBD2. TRBV1 is a pseudogene locus. This CDR3 has 14 amino acids. The chain's CDR3 is CATGTSGSTDTQYF. The CDR3 coding sequence is TGCGCCACCGGAACTAGCGGGAGCACAGATACGCAGTATTTT.

The chain links TRBV11-3 to TRBJ1-5; no reliable D call. This CDR3 has 14 amino acids. V was trimmed by 5 bases and J by 2 bases, leaving 10 bases between them. Germline V gene data show CDR1 as SGHNT and CDR2 as YENEEA. CDR3 in DNA: TGTGCCAGCAGCCCGCGGCAACGCAATCAGCCCCAGCATTTT. Protein product: CASSPRQRNQPQHF.

This sequence joins TRBV9 and TRBJ1-1, with 9 bases lining up with TRBD1. The CDR3 spans 16 residues. The germline V gene encodes CDR1 SGDLS and CDR2 YYNGEE. Unmatched junction bases numbered 11, after V lost 4 bases and J lost 4 bases. The CDR3 protein is CASSRGTGIRVTEAFF. CDR3 nucleotides: TGTGCCAGCAGCCGTGGGACAGGGATTAGGGTCACTGAAGCTTTCTTT.

The rearrangement links TRBV11-3 to TRBJ1-1, with D possibly matching TRBD1 (6 bases). The CDR3 consists of 15 residues. CDR1 and CDR2 (germline): SGHNT, YENEEA. Trimming removed 6 bases from V and 0 bases from J, with 14 bases in between. The CDR3 DNA is TGTGCCAGCAGTATAGAGGGGGTACTGAACACTGAAGCTTTCTTT. As protein: CASSIEGVLNTEAFF.

DNA of the CDR3: TGCAGCGCCGGGGGGGGCATGGACACAGATACGCAGTATTTT. Protein product: CSAGGGMDTDTQYF. V usage is TRBV29-1 and J usage is TRBJ2-3; 8 nucleotides match TRBD2. J was trimmed by 2 bases and V by 7 bases; bases with no gene match: 8. CDR3 length: 14 amino acids. In germline, CDR1 is SQVTM, CDR2 ANQGSEA.

The rearrangement joins TRBV11-3 to TRBJ2-2, with D possibly matching TRBD2 (6 bases). Germline loops: CDR1 SGHNT, CDR2 YENEEA. The V gene lost 1 base and the J gene lost 5 bases, with 11 bases spanning the gap. The length of the CDR3 is 15 residues. CDR3 nucleotide sequence: TGTGCCAGCAGCTTAGGCGGGGCCATTACCGGGGAGCTGTTTTTT. Its translation: CASSLGGAITGELFF.

The V gene is TRBV5-1, the J gene TRBJ2-7, with D tentatively TRBD1 or TRBD2 (6 bases each). The CDR3 has 14 amino acids. CDR1 and CDR2 (germline): SGHRS, YFSETQ. Trimming removed 1 base at V and 2 bases at J, with 10 bases between. Here the CDR3 reads CASSLPGATYEQYF. In nucleotides, the CDR3 is TGCGCCAGCAGCTTGCCGGGGGCGACCTACGAGCAGTACTTC.